What follows are 21 T cell receptor beta chains derived from one specimen sequenced in a study of T cell responses to AZD1222 COVID-19 vaccine. The table came from immunoSEQ multiplex PCR; TCRdb's copy has only in-frame clones and leaves some out. The table lists some 91,000 clones, 90% to 95% of them singletons. This material consisted of peripheral blood, taken on day 0 of AZD1222 vaccination. The receptors derive from an adult in good health.

As DNA, the CDR3 is TGTGCCAGCAGCTTAACAGGGGCGGGAGGCTACACCTTC. Protein sequence: CASSLTGAGGYTF. This chain connects TRBV7-2 to TRBJ1-2; the match to TRBD1 covers 7 bases. The CDR3 runs to 13 residues. V shed 2 bases, J shed 8 bases, and the junction held 5 bases outside the gene matches. Germline V CDR1 and CDR2: SGHTA, FQGNSA.

In this sample, this clone turned up a few times. J is TRBJ1-2 and V is TRBV6-6; D might be TRBD1 (6 bases). Trimming shortened V by 6 bases and J by 0 bases, and 8 bases separated the two germline ends. Germline V lookup: CDR1 MNHNY, CDR2 SVGAGI (reference sequence). The CDR3 is made up of 13 amino acids. The CDR3 sequence is CASSRGPNYGYTF. DNA for the CDR3: TGTGCCAGCAGCAGGGGTCCTAACTATGGCTACACCTTC.

Only one count was recorded for this clone. This chain joins TRBV2 and TRBJ1-4; D is unclear. V was shortened by 8 bases and J by 7 bases, with 11 bases between the two germline ends. Germline CDR1 reads SNHLY; CDR2 reads FYNNEI. CDR3 size: 12 residues. CDR3 in amino acids: CASEIGREKLFF. Written as DNA, the CDR3 is TGTGCCAGCGAGATCGGCCGTGAAAAACTGTTTTTT.

The chain combines TRBV6-5 with TRBJ2-1; either TRBD1 or TRBD2 may supply D (5 bases each). Trimming shortened V by 7 bases and J by 6 bases, and 13 bases separated the two germline ends. Germline-derived CDR1 and CDR2 are MNHEY and SVGAGI. The CDR3 loop spans 13 amino acids. The CDR3 loop reads CASTPWGINEQFF. CDR3 in DNA: TGTGCCAGCACCCCGTGGGGGATCAATGAGCAGTTCTTC.

The chain has TRBV6-2 or TRBV6-3 and TRBJ1-6, with D tentatively TRBD1 (5 bases). Looked up from germline, CDR1 is MNHEY and CDR2 is SVGEGT. V shed 2 bases and J shed 7 bases, with 15 bases lying between them. This CDR3 spans 16 amino acids. The CDR3 region is CASSYLGGFGNSPLHF. Here the CDR3 DNA reads TGTGCCAGCAGTTACCTCGGGGGTTTCGGGAATTCACCCCTCCACTTT.

The chain has TRBV5-1 and TRBJ1-3; tentatively, D is TRBD1 (5 bases). Germline V gene sequence: CDR1 SGHRS, CDR2 YFSETQ. V was clipped by 3 bases and J by 0 bases, with 10 bases between them. The CDR3 covers 15 residues. In DNA form, the CDR3 reads TGCGCCAGCAGCTGGGGGACGGGCTCTGGAAACACCATATATTTT. Protein sequence: CASSWGTGSGNTIYF.

CDR3 sequence reads: CASSLDRGRVGNTIYF. DNA of the CDR3: TGTGCCAGCAGCTTAGACAGGGGGCGCGTCGGAAACACCATATATTTT. The rearrangement joins TRBV7-2 to TRBJ1-3; 9 bases align to TRBD1. The germline V gene encodes CDR1 SGHTA and CDR2 FQGNSA. With V trimmed by 1 base and J by 4 bases, 5 bases remained unmatched. This CDR3 has 16 amino acids.

The CDR3 spells CASSPRTGNTEAFF. The CDR3 coding sequence is TGTGCCAGCAGTCCCAGGACAGGGAACACTGAAGCTTTCTTT. The J gene is TRBJ1-1, the V gene TRBV28, with TRBD1 matching 7 bases. The CDR3 covers 14 residues. CDR1 and CDR2 from the germline V gene are MDHEN and SYDVKM. Trimming at V came to 5 bases and at J to 1 base, leaving 4 bases not matched to a gene.

This clone was seen just once. The chain couples TRBV6-5 to TRBJ2-7, with D uncertain. The V end lost 6 bases, the J end lost 3 bases, and 6 bases lay between the germline ends. Germline V CDR1 and CDR2: MNHEY, SVGAGI. CDR3 size: 11 residues. The DNA of the CDR3 is TGTGCCAGCAGCCATCTCTACGAGCAGTACTTC. Translating it yields CASSHLYEQYF.

The chain has TRBV7-9 and TRBJ2-7; 9 nucleotides match TRBD1. V was pared by 5 bases and J by 3 bases, with 8 bases of the junction left unmatched. Germline V gene data show CDR1 as SEHNR and CDR2 as FQNEAQ (reference sequence). This CDR3 spans 15 amino acids. The CDR3 sequence is CASSGRPGQGYEQYF. CDR3 nucleotides: TGTGCCAGCAGCGGTAGACCGGGACAGGGCTACGAGCAGTACTTC.

This clone was seen just once. The CDR3 region has the DNA TGTGCCAGCAGTTACTCGAAAATTGGCTACGAGCAGTACTTC. As protein: CASSYSKIGYEQYF. This chain links TRBV6-5 with TRBJ2-7, with D unclear. The CDR3 totals 14 residues. Germline lookup yields CDR1 MNHEY and CDR2 SVGAGI. V dropped 0 bases and J dropped 3 bases, with 9 bases sitting between them.

CDR3 sequence reads: CASSLDRGRSEQYF. The DNA of the CDR3 is TGTGCCAGCAGCCTGGACAGGGGGCGTAGCGAGCAGTACTTC. The chain is built from TRBV5-5 and TRBJ2-7; 11 bases align to TRBD1. This CDR3 contains 14 residues. Trimming cost V 4 bases and J 6 bases; bases outside gene matches: 6. In germline, CDR1 is SGHKS, CDR2 YYEKEE (reference sequence).

This chain connects TRBV29-1 to TRBJ2-2; no reliable D call. The V gene's germline CDR1 is SQVTM and CDR2 ANQGSEA. The ends were cut back, 5 bases at V and 7 bases at J, with 8 bases in the middle. The CDR3 length is 11 residues. The CDR3 sequence is CSVLLVGELFF. CDR3 sequence (DNA): TGCAGCGTTCTGCTCGTCGGGGAGCTGTTTTTT.

A single count supports this clone. The chain employs TRBV4-1 and TRBJ2-3, with D possibly being TRBD1 or TRBD2 (6 bases each). This CDR3 has 13 amino acids. CDR1 is MGHRA, CDR2 YSYEKL, per germline. With 4 bases removed from V and 6 bases from J, the gap between germline ends came to 11 bases. CDR3: CASSRWRGDTQYF. The CDR3 nucleotides are TGCGCCAGCAGCCGTTGGAGGGGGGATACGCAGTATTTT.

This CDR3 is CASSLAKGRAGGLHQPQHF. The CDR3 DNA sequence: TGTGCCAGCAGCTTAGCAAAGGGTCGGGCAGGGGGCCTTCATCAGCCCCAGCATTTT. This chain uses TRBV7-8 with TRBJ1-5; 8 bases align to TRBD1. CDR3 length: 19 amino acids. Germline CDR1 and CDR2: SGHVS and FQNEAQ. Unmatched junction bases numbered 15, after V lost 0 bases and J lost 5 bases. The variable domain in full, with the rest retrieved from reference TRBV7-8 and TRBJ1-5, is GAGVSQSPRYKVAKRGQDVALRCDPISGHVSLFWYQQALGQGPEFLTYFQNEAQLDKSGLPSDRFFAERPEGSVSTLKIQRTQQEDSAVYLCASSLAKGRAGGLHQPQHFGDGTRLSIL.

The CDR3 sequence is CAWSDLGGNSPLHF. CDR3 bases: TGTGCCTGGAGCGACCTAGGGGGAAATTCACCCCTCCACTTT. The chain links TRBV30 to TRBJ1-6; D possibly corresponds to TRBD1 (6 bases). The ends were cut back, 3 bases at V and 7 bases at J, with 13 bases in the middle. The CDR3 totals 14 residues. Germline V gene data show CDR1 as GTSNPN and CDR2 as SVGIG (reference sequence).

The chain carries TRBV6-6 and TRBJ2-1, with 14 bases fitting TRBD2. The junction had 3 bases not matched to a gene; V was cut back by 5 bases and J by 6 bases. The CDR3 runs 15 residues. CDR1 and CDR2 (germline): MNHNY, SVGAGI (reference sequence). The CDR3 reads CASSSGLAGGNEQFF. In DNA form, the CDR3 reads TGTGCCAGCAGTAGCGGACTAGCGGGAGGCAATGAGCAGTTCTTC.

The V call is TRBV18, the J call TRBJ1-2; 7 bases align to TRBD1. V lost 2 bases, J lost 8 bases, and 5 bases stayed unmatched. The CDR3 covers 13 residues. The germline V gene encodes CDR1 KGHSH and CDR2 LQKENI. As DNA, the CDR3 is TGTGCCAGCTCACCATCCACAGGGGAAGGCTACACCTTC. This encodes CASSPSTGEGYTF.

This chain connects TRBV3-1 (or the pseudogene TRBV3-2) to TRBJ1-4, with D perhaps matching TRBD1 (5 bases). Germline V CDR1 and CDR2: LGHDT, YNNKEL (reference sequence). This CDR3 has 16 residues. V was cut by 4 bases and J by 0 bases, with 12 bases left in between. CDR3 nucleotide sequence: TGTGCCAGCAGCCCTCGGACACCCTCAACTAATGAAAAACTGTTTTTT. Protein: CASSPRTPSTNEKLFF.

The chain employs TRBV5-1 and TRBJ2-2; 8 bases align to TRBD1. Looked up from germline, CDR1 is SGHRS and CDR2 is YFSETQ. The CDR3 has 18 amino acids. V dropped 0 bases and J dropped 6; count of bases not matched to a gene: 13. The CDR3 here is CASSLGTGWSRSPGELFF. The CDR3 DNA reads as TGCGCCAGCAGCTTGGGGACAGGGTGGTCCCGATCCCCCGGGGAGCTGTTTTTT.

In regard to this clone: One end of the junction varies from germline; a read error may be responsible. The chain combines TRBV18 with TRBJ1-3, with unresolved D. The CDR3 is 13 residues long. Germline loops: CDR1 KGHSH, CDR2 LQKENI. The CDR3 DNA is TGTGCCAGCTCACCGTTCTCTAGAAACACCATATATTTT. Amino acid sequence: CASSPFSRNTIYF.